What follows are 27 T cell receptor beta chains derived from one specimen sequenced in a study of tumor and adjacent non-tumor tissue in lung cancer (dated by TCRdb to the late 2010s). RNA was extracted from bulk unsorted tissue and checked for quality with a NanoDrop ND-1000 and an Agilent 2100. Library preparation used multiplex PCR. Reads for this sample came from an Illumina HiSeq 2500. Following protocols modified from ARM-PCR, the researchers constructed TCRbeta libraries through three rounds of nested PCR with primers (Table S4). TCRdb itself trimmed the public reads at Q25 with fastp, ran MiXCR and retained productive beta chains. Entries are consolidated by CDR3 protein sequence, retaining the most common genes and DNA. The sample contains approximately 120,000 distinct CDR3 sequences, roughly 77% of them found a single time. Around a third of the sample rests with the top ten. The sequencing input was lung tumor tissue. Every receptor here comes from a woman between 55 and 75 years old with non-small cell lung cancer.

Details on this clonotype: The junction departs from the called germline gene at one end, perhaps through a read error. The chain has TRBV11-2 and TRBJ2-2; weak D call: TRBD2 (5 bases). Germline CDR1 reads SGHAT; CDR2 reads FQNNGV. The CDR3 is 16 residues long. CDR3 nucleotides: TGTGCCAGCAGTGTTGTATTGGCGGCGCACACCGGGGAGCTCTTTTTT. It yields the protein CASSVVLAAHTGELFF. Looking up the rest from reference TRBV11-2 and TRBJ2-2 gives the full variable domain: EAGVAQSPRYKIIEKRQSVAFWCNPISGHATLYWYQQILGQGPKLLIQFQNNGVVDDSQLPKDRFSAERLKGVDSTLKIQPAKLEDSAVYLCASSVVLAAHTGELFFGEGSRLTVL.

In regard to this clonotype: This may be a read error, as it is one base from a much larger clone. The conserved closing phenylalanine or tryptophan is absent in this CDR3, likely reflecting a read error. This CDR3 reads CASSYGGVGNQPQHV. The CDR3 DNA is TGTGCCAGCAGTTACGGGGGCGTTGGCAATCAGCCCCAGCATGTT. V and J are TRBV6-2 or TRBV6-3 and TRBJ1-5, with D perhaps TRBD1 (6 bases). Germline values: CDR1 MNHEY, CDR2 SVGEGT. The CDR3 is made up of 15 amino acids. V lost 2 bases and J 2 bases, leaving 10 bases between the germline ends.

In regard to this clonotype: At one boundary the junction diverges from the germline segment, which might be a read error. This sequence joins TRBV11-2 and TRBJ2-3; 7 positions agree with TRBD2. Germline lookup yields CDR1 SGHAT and CDR2 FQNNGV. The CDR3 extends over 17 amino acids. CDR3 loop: CASSYGLSGGNTDTQYF. CDR3 nucleotides: TGTGCCAGTAGCTACGGACTATCGGGGGGTAACACAGATACGCAGTATTTT.

As for this clonotype: At one end, the junction sequence differs from germline, possibly due to a read error. The chain uses TRBV11-2 and TRBJ1-3; D call uncertain. Looked up from germline, CDR1 is SGHAT and CDR2 is FQNNGV. This CDR3 has 14 amino acids. CDR3 region: CVSSLEPSGNTIYF. CDR3 sequence (DNA): TGTGTCAGCAGCTTAGAGCCATCTGGGAACACCATATATTTT. Variable domain in full (rest from reference TRBV11-2 and TRBJ1-3): EAGVAQSPRYKIIEKRQSVAFWCNPISGHATLYWYQQILGQGPKLLIQFQNNGVVDDSQLPKDRFSAERLKGVDSTLKIQPAKLEDSAVYLCVSSLEPSGNTIYFGEGSWLTVV.

The table lists this clonotype with a count of one. The chain combines TRBV20-1 with TRBJ2-1; 11 bases are shared with TRBD2. Unmatched junction bases numbered 17, after V lost 2 bases and J lost 8 bases. Looked up from germline, CDR1 is DFQATT and CDR2 is SNEGSKA (reference sequence). This CDR3 is 18 amino acids long. Here the CDR3 reads CSARNHGIAGGSGDEQFF. The CDR3 bases are TGCAGTGCTAGAAACCATGGAATAGCGGGAGGGTCGGGGGATGAGCAGTTCTTC.

Note on this clonotype: The junction departs from germline at one end; a sequencing error may be responsible. J is TRBJ1-5 and V is TRBV12-3 or TRBV12-4, with D maybe TRBD1 (5 bases). The CDR3 is 16 residues long. CDR3 bases: TGTGCCAAGATTCTGTCGGGGAGCGGGGGTAATCAGCCCCAACATTTT. It encodes CAKILSGSGGNQPQHF.

The chain joins TRBV28 to TRBJ1-1; tentative D call: TRBD1 (6 bases). The germline V gene has CDR1 MDHEN and CDR2 SYDVKM. V was pared by 4 bases and J by 4 bases, with 19 bases between. The CDR3 is made up of 16 amino acids. CDR3 residues: CASSSLGGGGGTEAFF. The CDR3 coding sequence is TGTGCCAGCAGTTCGCTCGGTGGAGGGGGAGGCACTGAAGCTTTCTTT.

Details on this clonotype: An end of the junction does not agree with germline; a read error may underlie this. The chain links TRBV5-1 to TRBJ2-2; TRBD1 matches 7 bases. The germline gives CDR1 SGHRS, CDR2 YFSETQ. The CDR3 runs to 14 residues. CDR3 sequence: CASSRDSYTGELLF. CDR3 nucleotide sequence: TGCGCCAGCAGCCGGGACAGCTACACCGGGGAGCTGCTCTTT.

Concerning this clonotype itself: One base away lies a much larger clone, so this may be a sequencing read error. J is TRBJ1-5 and V is TRBV6-5; no reliable D call. CDR1 and CDR2 (germline): MNHEY, SVGAGI. CDR3 size: 13 residues. This chain's CDR3 is CASSLGSNHPQHF. DNA for the CDR3: TGTGCCAGCTCCCTGGGGTCCAATCATCCCCAGCATTTT.

V and J are TRBV28 and TRBJ1-2; tentative D call: TRBD1 (5 bases). Germline CDR1 MDHEN, CDR2 SYDVKM. The V and J ends lost 5 bases and 1 base respectively, with 8 bases between them. This CDR3 has 13 amino acids. CDR3 in DNA: TGTGCCAGCAGTCCAGGGTATAACTATGGCTACACCTTC. As protein: CASSPGYNYGYTF.

A remark on this clonotype: The conserved closing phenylalanine or tryptophan is absent in this CDR3, likely reflecting a read error. The chain recombines TRBV20-1 with TRBJ2-1; no clear D gene. Per the germline V gene, CDR1 is DFQATT and CDR2 is SNEGSKA (reference sequence). This CDR3 contains 14 residues. The ends were cut back, 4 bases at V and 8 bases at J, with 18 bases in the middle. The CDR3 region is CSAKEYLDCYEQFL. DNA for the CDR3: TGCAGTGCTAAGGAATACCTAGACTGCTATGAGCAGTTCTTA.

Remarks on this clonotype: This may come from a read error, since a much larger clone is one base off. The gene calls are TRBV12-3 or TRBV12-4 and TRBJ2-1; TRBD2 is a possible D gene (5 bases). This CDR3 comprises 12 residues. Trimming left V 8 bases short and J 8 bases short, with 13 bases between. For the CDR3, the DNA is TGTGCCAGCGGGAGACACTCCTATGAGCAGTTCTTC. Amino acid sequence: CASGRHSYEQFF.

Points on this clonotype: The junction shows a germline mismatch at one end, possibly a read error. This chain links TRBV11-2 with TRBJ2-2; D possibly corresponds to TRBD2 (5 bases). Germline lookup yields CDR1 SGHAT and CDR2 FQNNGV. The CDR3 contains 16 residues. CDR3 residues: CAGSLVLVAHTGELFF. In DNA, the CDR3 is TGTGCCGGCAGCTTAGTATTGGTGGCGCACACCGGGGAACTGTTTTTT.

Turning to this clonotype: One junction end disagrees with the germline gene, perhaps due to a read error. This chain joins TRBV11-2 and TRBJ2-3; possibly TRBD2 for D (6 bases). Germline-derived CDR1 and CDR2 are SGHAT and FQNNGV. This CDR3 has 13 residues. The CDR3 DNA sequence: TGTGCCAGCAACTCGGGACTCGCAGATACACAGTATTTT. This gives the protein CASNSGLADTQYF.

The chain recombines TRBV7-9 with TRBJ2-4, with D maybe TRBD2 (6 bases). From germline, CDR1 is SEHNR and CDR2 FQNEAQ (reference sequence). V was cut by 1 base and J by 16 bases, with 14 bases left in between. This CDR3 spans 12 amino acids. CDR3 loop: CASSLDDRERYF. Written as DNA, the CDR3 is TGTGCCAGCAGCTTAGATGATCGGGAGCGATACTTC.

Remarks on this clonotype: Lacking the conserved final phenylalanine or tryptophan, this CDR3 likely reflects a read error. Because the CDR3's place on the DNA is in doubt, the DNA is left out and the CDR3 is given as listed by TCRdb. V gene TRBV12-3 or TRBV12-4 combines with J gene TRBJ2-2; TRBD2 reflects the table's D call only, with no check against the DNA. The CDR3 numbers 15 amino acids, ends counted. CDR3 loop: CASRGGGPNTGEPFC.

A note on this clonotype: Just one base apart from a much larger clone, this may be a read error. A read error is likely, as this CDR3 ends without the conserved phenylalanine or tryptophan. The genes are TRBV20-1 and TRBJ1-1; TRBD1 matches 7 bases. The CDR3 is 14 amino acids. V gave up 6 bases and J gave up 1 base; unmatched junction bases: 8. Germline V CDR1 and CDR2: DFQATT, SNEGSKA (reference sequence). CDR3 nucleotides: TGCAGTGCCGTCTCGGGGACAGCGAACACTGAAGCTTTCTGT. It yields the protein CSAVSGTANTEAFC.

The CDR3 spells CISSLQSTDTQYF. The CDR3 coding sequence is TGTATCAGCAGTCTCCAAAGCACAGATACGCAGTATTTT. V usage is TRBV6-2 or TRBV6-3 and J usage is TRBJ2-3; no clear D gene. The CDR3 sequence is 13 residues long. Germline V gene lookup returns CDR1 MNHEY and CDR2 SVGEGT.

A single count supports this clonotype. The CDR3 does not end in the conserved phenylalanine or tryptophan, so this is likely a read error. The chain combines TRBV4-3 with TRBJ2-5, with 8 bases fitting TRBD1. Germline V gene lookup returns CDR1 LGHNA and CDR2 YSLEER. The CDR3 is 15 residues long. CDR3 region: CASSQEASGQEIQYL. Written as DNA, the CDR3 is TGCGCCAGCAGCCAAGAGGCCTCGGGACAGGAGATCCAGTACTTG.

Comment on this clonotype: An end of the junction does not agree with germline; a read error may underlie this. J is TRBJ2-7 and V is TRBV10-1; D gene ambiguous. The CDR3 is 13 amino acids. The germline V gene encodes CDR1 WNHNN and CDR2 SYGVQD (reference sequence). The CDR3 loop reads CVSTEHRRSEQYF. Written as DNA, the CDR3 is TGCGTCAGCACTGAGCATAGACGCAGTGAGCAGTACTTC.

As regards this clonotype: At one end, the junction sequence differs from germline, possibly due to a read error. CDR3 region: CVSTHESRTGAYYGYIF. The CDR3 region has the DNA TGCGTCAGCACCCACGAATCTAGGACAGGGGCCTATTATGGCTACATCTTC. The chain links TRBV4-1 to TRBJ1-2; 9 bases map to TRBD1. Germline CDR1 reads MGHRA; CDR2 reads YSYEKL. This CDR3 is built from 17 residues.

With respect to this clonotype: The conserved phenylalanine or tryptophan is not found at the CDR3 terminus, so this likely reflects a read error. The chain links TRBV12-3 or TRBV12-4 to TRBJ2-2; tentative D call: TRBD1 (6 bases). The length of the CDR3 is 13 residues. The DNA of the CDR3 is TGTGCCAGCAGGGGGGCCTTAACCGTGGAGCTGTTTGTT. Amino acid sequence: CASRGALTVELFV.

A remark on this clonotype: The CDR3 does not end in the conserved phenylalanine or tryptophan, so this is likely a read error. The chain combines TRBV11-2 with TRBJ2-7, with D perhaps TRBD1 or TRBD2 (5 bases each). This CDR3 is 14 amino acids long. Trimming removed 6 bases from V and 4 bases from J, with 16 bases in between. Germline loops: CDR1 SGHAT, CDR2 FQNNGV. DNA of the CDR3: TGTGCCAGCAGTTGGGACCGCTGGGGATACGAGCAGTACCTC. This codes for CASSWDRWGYEQYL.

Ten or more counts support this clonotype. Here the CDR3 reads CASGQGYNRNQPQHF. The CDR3 nucleotides read TGTGCCAGTGGACAGGGGTACAATAGGAATCAGCCCCAGCATTTT. The chain combines TRBV6-2 or TRBV6-3 with TRBJ1-5; 9 positions agree with TRBD1. This CDR3 region has 15 residues. Unmatched junction bases numbered 10, after V lost 9 bases and J lost 4 bases. In germline, CDR1 is MNHEY, CDR2 SVGEGT.

With respect to this clonotype: A read error may account for a junction end that differs from germline. The chain has TRBV4-2 and TRBJ2-1; TRBD2 aligns across 9 bases. Looked up from germline, CDR1 is LGHNA and CDR2 is YNFKEQ. The CDR3 runs to 15 residues. DNA for the CDR3: TGTGCCGGCAGCCAAGGTGGGACTAGCCGAGTTGAGAAGTTCTTC. Protein: CAGSQGGTSRVEKFF.

This clonotype has at least ten counts. This chain uses TRBV30 with TRBJ1-1, with D maybe TRBD1 (5 bases). Trimming pared 5 bases from V and 0 bases from J, leaving 13 bases between. Germline V CDR1 and CDR2: GTSNPN, SVGIG (reference sequence). The CDR3 is 14 residues long. The CDR3 nucleotides are TGTGCCTGGGTCGGGACGGGGATGAACACTGAAGCTTTCTTT. It translates to CAWVGTGMNTEAFF.

As for this clonotype: Since no conserved phenylalanine or tryptophan closes the CDR3, a read error is the likely cause. The chain uses TRBV5-6 and TRBJ2-5; D possibly corresponds to TRBD2 (6 bases). The CDR3 totals 13 residues. V lost 4 bases and J 8 bases, leaving 15 bases between the germline ends. Looked up from germline, CDR1 is SGHDT and CDR2 is YYEEEE. CDR3 sequence (DNA): TGTGCCAGCAGCGTGGGACTGCCAGGAACCCAGTACATC. It codes for CASSVGLPGTQYI.